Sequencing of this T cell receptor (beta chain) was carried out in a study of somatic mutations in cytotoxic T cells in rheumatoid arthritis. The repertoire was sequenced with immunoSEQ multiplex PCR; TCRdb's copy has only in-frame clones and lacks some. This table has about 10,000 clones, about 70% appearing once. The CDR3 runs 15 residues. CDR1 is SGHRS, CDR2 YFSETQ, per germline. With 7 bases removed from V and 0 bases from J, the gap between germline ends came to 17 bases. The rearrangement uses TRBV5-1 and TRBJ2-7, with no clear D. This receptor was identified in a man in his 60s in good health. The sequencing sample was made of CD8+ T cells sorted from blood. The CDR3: CASRPTGPNSYEQYF. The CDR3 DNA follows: TGCGCCAGCCGACCTACTGGACCCAACTCCTACGAGCAGTACTTC. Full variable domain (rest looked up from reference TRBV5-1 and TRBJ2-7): KAGVTQTPRYLIKTRGQQVTLSCSPISGHRSVSWYQQTPGQGLQFLFEYFSETQRNKGNFPGRFSGRQFSNSRSEMNVSTLELGDSALYLCASRPTGPNSYEQYFGPGTRLTVT.